This T cell receptor (beta chain) originates from a study of T cell repertoires in aging, cancer and after chemotherapy. TRB rearrangements spanning V, D and J were amplified using mixed TRB-A/B primers. TCRdb re-derived calls from the multiplex PCR reads in MiXCR, one entry per CDR3 protein. Among under 6,000 distinct CDR3 sequences, about 27% were seen once, and the ten largest hold 31%. TCR beta rearrangements were amplified from peripheral blood genomic DNA. This clonotype came up once. With 5 bases clipped from V and 4 bases from J, the junction kept 18 bases outside the gene matches. Germline CDR1 and CDR2: DFQATT and SNEGSKA (reference sequence). The CDR3 extends over 17 amino acids.

This clonotype was sampled from a human donor with a solid tumor. The sample was blood. The chain recombines TRBV20-1 with TRBJ1-2; 8 bases agree with TRBD1. The CDR3 is CSAPGGQGQRTGYGYTF. The CDR3 DNA reads as TGCAGTGCTCCCGGTGGACAGGGCCAGAGGACTGGCTATGGCTACACCTTC.